This T cell receptor (beta chain) stems from a study of blood T cells in healthy people across ages. With a J-beta primer mix and a sample-barcoded 5' primer, a second PCR ran about 7 to 12 cycles. Using its own MiXCR run on the 5' RACE reads, TCRdb lists one record per CDR3 protein. The sample yields about 760,000 distinct CDR3 sequences, roughly 50% seen once. The sequenced sample was blood. The sequence derives from a man aged 40-50 years in good health.

The CDR3 sequence: CASSQGARLTGSETQYF. The CDR3 nucleotides are TGCGCCAGCAGCCAAGGAGCGCGACTGACAGGGTCAGAGACCCAGTACTTC. The chain carries TRBV4-3 and TRBJ2-5; 7 nucleotides match TRBD1. Germline assignment: CDR1 LGHNA and CDR2 YSLEER. With V trimmed by 1 base and J by 4 bases, 12 bases remained unmatched. The CDR3 length is 17 residues.